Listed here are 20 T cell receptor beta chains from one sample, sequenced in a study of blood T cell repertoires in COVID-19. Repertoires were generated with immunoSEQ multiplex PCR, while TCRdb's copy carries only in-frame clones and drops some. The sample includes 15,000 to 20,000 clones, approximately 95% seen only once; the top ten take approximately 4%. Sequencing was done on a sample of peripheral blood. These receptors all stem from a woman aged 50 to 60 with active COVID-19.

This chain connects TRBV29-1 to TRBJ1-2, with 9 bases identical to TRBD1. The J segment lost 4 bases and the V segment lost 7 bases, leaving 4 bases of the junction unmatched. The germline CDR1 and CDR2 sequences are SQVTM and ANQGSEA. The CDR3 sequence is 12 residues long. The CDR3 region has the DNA TGCAGCGCCGACAGGGGGGCCTATGGCTACACCTTC. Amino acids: CSADRGAYGYTF.

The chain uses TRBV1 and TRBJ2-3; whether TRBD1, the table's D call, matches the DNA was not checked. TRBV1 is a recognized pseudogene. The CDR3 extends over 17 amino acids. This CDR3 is CTSSQRKQGGSTDTQYF. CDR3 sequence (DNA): TGCACCAGCAGCCAACGAAAACAGGGGGGGAGCACAGATACGCAGTATTTT.

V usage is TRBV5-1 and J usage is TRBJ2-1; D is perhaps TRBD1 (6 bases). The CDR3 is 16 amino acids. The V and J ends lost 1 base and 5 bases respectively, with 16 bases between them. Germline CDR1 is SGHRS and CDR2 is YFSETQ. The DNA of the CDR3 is TGCGCCAGCAGCTTGACAGGGACCCCGGGCGACAATGAGCAGTTCTTC. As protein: CASSLTGTPGDNEQFF.

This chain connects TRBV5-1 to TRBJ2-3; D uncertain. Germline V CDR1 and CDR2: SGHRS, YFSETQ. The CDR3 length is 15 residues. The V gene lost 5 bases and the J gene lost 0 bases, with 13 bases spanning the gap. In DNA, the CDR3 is TGCGCCAGCAGTGACGCGGCGGTAAGCACAGATACGCAGTATTTT. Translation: CASSDAAVSTDTQYF.

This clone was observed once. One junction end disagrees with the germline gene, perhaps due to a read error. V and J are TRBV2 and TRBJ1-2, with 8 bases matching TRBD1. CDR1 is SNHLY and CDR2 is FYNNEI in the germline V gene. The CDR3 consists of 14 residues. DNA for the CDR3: TGTGCCAGCAGCGAAGACAGGGGACAGGATGGCTACACCTTC. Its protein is CASSEDRGQDGYTF.

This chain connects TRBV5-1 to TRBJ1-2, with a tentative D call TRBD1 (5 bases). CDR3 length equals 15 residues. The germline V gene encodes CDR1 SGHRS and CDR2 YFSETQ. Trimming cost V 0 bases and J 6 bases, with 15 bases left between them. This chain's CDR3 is CASSLGSGGLNGYTF. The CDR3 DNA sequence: TGCGCCAGCAGCTTGGGAAGTGGGGGACTCAATGGCTACACCTTC.

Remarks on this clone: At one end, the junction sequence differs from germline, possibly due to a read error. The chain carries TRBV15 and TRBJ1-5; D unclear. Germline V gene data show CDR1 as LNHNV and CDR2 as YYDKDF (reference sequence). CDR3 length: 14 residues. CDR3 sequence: CATSRDGSNRPQHF. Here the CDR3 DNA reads TGTGCCACCAGCAGAGACGGGTCTAATCGGCCCCAGCATTTT.

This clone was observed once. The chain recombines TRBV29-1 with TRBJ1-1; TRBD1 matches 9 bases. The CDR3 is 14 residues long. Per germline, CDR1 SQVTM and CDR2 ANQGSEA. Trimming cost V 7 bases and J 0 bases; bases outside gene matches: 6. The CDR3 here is CSALGTGLNTEAFF. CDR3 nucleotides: TGCAGCGCACTCGGGACAGGGTTGAACACTGAAGCTTTCTTT.

CDR3 nucleotides: TGTGCCAGCAATGGGGCAGGGGGCAGAGATACGCAGTATTTT. Amino acids: CASNGAGGRDTQYF. The chain joins TRBV28 to TRBJ2-3; 8 nucleotides align to TRBD1. After removal of 7 bases from V and 5 bases from J, the junction contained 8 bases not matched to a gene. The CDR3 is made up of 14 amino acids. The V gene's germline CDR1 is MDHEN and CDR2 SYDVKM.

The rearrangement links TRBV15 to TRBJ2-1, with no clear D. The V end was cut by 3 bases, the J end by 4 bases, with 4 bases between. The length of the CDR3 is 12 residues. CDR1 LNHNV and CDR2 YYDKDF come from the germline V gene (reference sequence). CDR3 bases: TGTGCCACCAGCAGTCGGTACAATGAGCAGTTCTTC. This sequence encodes CATSSRYNEQFF.

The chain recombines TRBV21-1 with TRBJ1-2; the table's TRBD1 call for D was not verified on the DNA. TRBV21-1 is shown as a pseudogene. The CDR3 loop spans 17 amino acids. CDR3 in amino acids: CASSSRIQGSNNYGYTF. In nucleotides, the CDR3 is TGTGCCAGCAGCTCCCGGATACAGGGGTCCAATAACTATGGCTACACCTTC.

The CDR3 coding sequence is TGTGCCAGCAGTCTTACAGGCGACCCGTCGGATGAAGCTTTCTTT. It codes for CASSLTGDPSDEAFF. This rearrangement joins TRBV28 to TRBJ1-1, with a weak D call TRBD1 (5 bases). Germline CDR1 reads MDHEN; CDR2 reads SYDVKM. Trimming cost V 5 bases and J 7 bases, with 20 bases left between them. This CDR3 is 15 amino acids long. The full variable domain, in which reference TRBV28 and TRBJ1-1 provide the parts outside the CDR3, is DVKVTQSSRYLVKRTGEKVFLECVQDMDHENMFWYRQDPGLGLRLIYFSYDVKMKEKGDIPEGYSVSREKKERFSLILESASTNQTSMYLCASSLTGDPSDEAFFGQGTRLTVV.

This CDR3 reads CASSPGGSPQEQFF. The CDR3 DNA follows: TGTGCCAGCAGCCCCGGCGGCTCACCACAAGAGCAGTTCTTC. The gene calls are TRBV28 and TRBJ2-1; D is unresolved. Trimming removed 6 bases from V and 10 bases from J, with 19 bases in between. The germline gives CDR1 MDHEN, CDR2 SYDVKM. CDR3 length equals 14 residues.

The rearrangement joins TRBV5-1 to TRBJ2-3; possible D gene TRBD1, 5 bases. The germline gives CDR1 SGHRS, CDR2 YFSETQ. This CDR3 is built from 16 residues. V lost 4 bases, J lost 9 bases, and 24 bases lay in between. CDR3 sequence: CASSRAGNLQVQTQYF. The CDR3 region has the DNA TGCGCCAGCAGCCGGGCAGGGAATTTACAGGTCCAGACGCAGTATTTT. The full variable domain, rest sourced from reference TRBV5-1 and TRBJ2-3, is KAGVTQTPRYLIKTRGQQVTLSCSPISGHRSVSWYQQTPGQGLQFLFEYFSETQRNKGNFPGRFSGRQFSNSRSEMNVSTLELGDSALYLCASSRAGNLQVQTQYFGPGTRLTVL.

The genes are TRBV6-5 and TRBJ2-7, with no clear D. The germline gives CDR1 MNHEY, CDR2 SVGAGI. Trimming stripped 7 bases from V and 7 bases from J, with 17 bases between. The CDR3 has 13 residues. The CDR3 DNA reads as TGTGCCAGCACCCGAGAGACAAACATGGAGCAGTACTTC. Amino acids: CASTRETNMEQYF.

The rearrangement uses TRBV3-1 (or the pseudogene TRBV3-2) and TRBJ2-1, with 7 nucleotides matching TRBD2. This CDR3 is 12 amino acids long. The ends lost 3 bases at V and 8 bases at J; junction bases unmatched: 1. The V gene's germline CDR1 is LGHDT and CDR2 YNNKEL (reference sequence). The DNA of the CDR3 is TGTGCCAGCAGCCAGGGGGGGTATGAGCAGTTCTTC. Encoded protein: CASSQGGYEQFF.

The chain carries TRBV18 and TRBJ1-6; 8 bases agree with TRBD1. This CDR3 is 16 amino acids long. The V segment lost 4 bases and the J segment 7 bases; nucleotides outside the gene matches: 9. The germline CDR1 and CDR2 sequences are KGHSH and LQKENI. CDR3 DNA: TGTGCCAGCTCACGTGACAGGGGTAGATTGAATTCACCCCTCCACTTT. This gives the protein CASSRDRGRLNSPLHF.

The CDR3 here is CASRFRTGSTDTQYF. DNA of the CDR3: TGCGCCAGCAGGTTTCGAACAGGTAGCACAGATACGCAGTATTTT. V gene TRBV5-1 combines with J gene TRBJ2-3, with a possible D match to TRBD1 (5 bases). In germline, CDR1 is SGHRS, CDR2 YFSETQ. Trimming took 5 bases from V and 0 from J, leaving 13 bases between them. The CDR3 consists of 15 residues.

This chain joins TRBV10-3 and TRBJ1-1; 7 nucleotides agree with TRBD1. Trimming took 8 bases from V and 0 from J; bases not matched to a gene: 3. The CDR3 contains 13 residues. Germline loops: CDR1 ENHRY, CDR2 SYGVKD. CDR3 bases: TGTGCCATCCGAGGGGGCCTGAACACTGAAGCTTTCTTT. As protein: CAIRGGLNTEAFF.

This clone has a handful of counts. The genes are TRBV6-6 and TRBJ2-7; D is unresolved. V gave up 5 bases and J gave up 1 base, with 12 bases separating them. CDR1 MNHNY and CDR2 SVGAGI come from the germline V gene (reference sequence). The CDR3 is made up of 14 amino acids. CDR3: CASSPPDISYEQYF. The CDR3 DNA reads TGTGCCAGCAGTCCCCCAGACATTTCCTACGAGCAGTACTTC.